This record looks at one T cell receptor beta chain sequence and its context. This record belongs to a study of blood T cell repertoires in COVID-19. At the level of the study: The United States, Italy and Spain were the sources of the acute and convalescent COVID-19 samples.

Adults between about 18 and 89 years of age took part from under 25 US areas. Cohorts were determined from participant-reported clinical history. Authors' analysis steps: Amplifying reference gene primers gave estimates of nucleated cell counts. Sequencing was performed with immunoSEQ multiplex PCR; in TCRdb, only in-frame clones are kept and a portion is missing. V, J and clone size are those of that table, while D and trimming were read from the DNA. Counted here are a few hundred thousand clones, about 80% occurring once; the ten biggest clones make up approximately 1.2%. Germline V gene data show CDR1 as LGHNA and CDR2 as YSLEER. The CDR3 contains 16 residues. The J segment lost 4 bases and the V segment lost 4 bases, leaving 9 bases of the junction unmatched.

This receptor was taken from a woman aged 40 to 49 with acute COVID-19. The sequencing sample was made of PBMCs or T cells enriched from blood (not recorded which). The V gene is TRBV4-3, the J gene TRBJ2-7; 11 positions match TRBD2. The CDR3 sequence: CASSPWGSGGEYEQYF. The CDR3 nucleotides read TGCGCCAGCAGCCCCTGGGGTAGCGGGGGGGAGTACGAGCAGTACTTC.